A selection of T cell receptor beta chains follows, all from one sample in a study of T cell responses to AZD1222 COVID-19 vaccine. Generated by immunoSEQ multiplex PCR, the TCRdb table keeps only in-frame clones and is missing some. Here the sample spans over 100,000 clones, 80% to 85% being singletons. Sample: peripheral blood, taken on day 0 of AZD1222 vaccination. The receptors originated from an adult in good health. CDR3s include the opening cysteine and the closing phenylalanine or tryptophan. Fields, in order: CDR3 protein, CDR3 DNA, V gene, J gene, D gene. D genes are given only for firm matches.

CDR3 protein: CASSQAGSVGNTEAFF
CDR3 DNA: TGTGCCAGCAGCCAAGCTGGAAGTGTGGGGAACACTGAAGCTTTCTTT
V gene: TRBV6-6
J gene: TRBJ1-1
D gene: -

CDR3 protein: CASSDNGGNTEAFF
CDR3 DNA: TGTGCCAGCAGTGACAATGGGGGGAACACTGAAGCTTTCTTT
V gene: TRBV6-1
J gene: TRBJ1-1
D gene: -

CDR3 protein: CASSFPSPSRGTDTQYF
CDR3 DNA: TGTGCCAGCAGCTTCCCATCACCCTCCCGGGGCACAGATACGCAGTATTTT
V gene: TRBV9
J gene: TRBJ2-3
D gene: -

CDR3 protein: CASSPTTGRTYEQYF
CDR3 DNA: TGTGCCAGCAGCCCGACGACAGGGAGGACCTACGAGCAGTACTTC
V gene: TRBV6-2/TRBV6-3
J gene: TRBJ2-7
D gene: -

CDR3 protein: CASSLIGASGTDTQYF
CDR3 DNA: TGTGCCAGCAGCTTAATCGGGGCTAGCGGCACAGATACGCAGTATTTT
V gene: TRBV7-8
J gene: TRBJ2-3
D gene: -

CDR3 protein: CASSQDGGQGANVLTF
CDR3 DNA: TGCGCCAGCAGCCAAGATGGGGGGCAAGGGGCCAACGTCCTGACTTTC
V gene: TRBV4-3
J gene: TRBJ2-6
D gene: -

CDR3 protein: CASRNRQGAGAFF
CDR3 DNA: TGTGCCAGCAGAAACCGACAGGGCGCAGGGGCTTTCTTT
V gene: TRBV28
J gene: TRBJ1-1
D gene: TRBD1

CDR3 protein: CASSLDGTVNEKLFF
CDR3 DNA: TGTGCCAGCTCACTAGACGGGACAGTTAATGAAAAACTGTTTTTT
V gene: TRBV18
J gene: TRBJ1-4
D gene: TRBD1

CDR3 protein: CASSMRTGDEKLFF
CDR3 DNA: TGTGCCAGTAGTATGAGGACAGGGGATGAAAAACTGTTTTTT
V gene: TRBV19
J gene: TRBJ1-4
D gene: TRBD1

CDR3 protein: CASSQSSYNSPLHF
CDR3 DNA: TGTGCCAGCAGTCAAAGCTCCTATAATTCACCCCTCCACTTT
V gene: TRBV25-1
J gene: TRBJ1-6
D gene: -

CDR3 protein: CASSLGRALSTDTQYF
CDR3 DNA: TGTGCCAGCAGCTTAGGGAGGGCCCTTAGCACAGATACGCAGTATTTT
V gene: TRBV11-3
J gene: TRBJ2-3
D gene: -